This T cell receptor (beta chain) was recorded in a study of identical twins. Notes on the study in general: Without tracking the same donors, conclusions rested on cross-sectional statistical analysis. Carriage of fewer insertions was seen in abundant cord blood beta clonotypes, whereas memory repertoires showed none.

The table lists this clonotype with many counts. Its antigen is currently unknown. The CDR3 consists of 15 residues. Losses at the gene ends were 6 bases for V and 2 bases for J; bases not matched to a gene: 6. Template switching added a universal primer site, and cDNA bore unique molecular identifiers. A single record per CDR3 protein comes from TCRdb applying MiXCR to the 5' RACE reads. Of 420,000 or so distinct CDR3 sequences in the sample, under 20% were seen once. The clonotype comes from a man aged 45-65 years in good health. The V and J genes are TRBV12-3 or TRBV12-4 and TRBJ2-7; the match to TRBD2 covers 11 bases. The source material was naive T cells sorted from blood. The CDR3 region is CASRVTSGATYEQYF. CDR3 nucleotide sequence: TGTGCCAGCAGGGTGACTAGCGGGGCGACCTACGAGCAGTACTTC.